A selection of T cell receptor beta chains follows, all from one sample in a study of T cell responses to AZD1222 COVID-19 vaccine. TCRdb's copy holds only in-frame clones and misses some; the assay was immunoSEQ multiplex PCR. In the table there are about 150,000 clones, 92% of which are singletons. This material consisted of peripheral blood, taken 28 days after the second AZD1222 dose. The receptor set was obtained from an adult who received the AZD1222 COVID-19 vaccine. CDR3s include the opening cysteine and the closing phenylalanine or tryptophan. D genes are given only for firm matches. Not every row has a clone size; where given, it reads once, few, many or a size class.

NA	TRBJ1-1	NA	TRBV30	CAWRRGENTEAFF	TGTGCCTGGAGGAGGGGGGAGAACACTGAAGCTTTCTTT
NA	TRBJ2-1	NA	TRBV11-3	CASSLGGLSNEQFF	TGTGCCAGCAGCTTAGGGGGACTCAGCAATGAGCAGTTCTTC
NA	TRBJ1-5	NA	TRBV28	CASSLDSNQPQHF	TGTGCCAGCAGCCTGGATAGCAATCAGCCCCAGCATTTT
TRBD1	TRBJ1-1	NA	TRBV5-1	CASSPGDRGRGGNTEAFF	TGCGCCAGCAGCCCGGGGGACAGGGGGCGAGGAGGGAACACTGAAGCTTTCTTT
NA	TRBJ1-1	NA	TRBV11-2	CASSTGQNTEAFF	TGTGCCAGCAGCACAGGACAGAATACTGAAGCTTTCTTT
NA	TRBJ2-3	NA	TRBV7-9	CASSPLRASPLTDTQYF	TGTGCCAGCAGCCCTCTCCGGGCATCGCCCCTCACAGATACGCAGTATTTT
NA	TRBJ2-1	NA	TRBV24-1	CATSDRWGNEQFF	TGTGCCACCAGTGATAGATGGGGGAATGAGCAGTTCTTC
TRBD2	TRBJ2-7	NA	TRBV27	CASSLIRAGGSYEQYF	TGTGCCAGCAGTTTAATCCGAGCGGGAGGGTCCTACGAGCAGTACTTC
NA	TRBJ1-2	NA	TRBV24-1	CATSGSGISTNYGYTF	TGTGCCACCAGTGGATCAGGGATCTCTACTAACTATGGCTACACCTTC
NA	TRBJ2-1	NA	TRBV7-9	CASSLAALGGVNEQFF	TGTGCCAGCAGCTTAGCGGCACTAGGGGGGGTTAATGAGCAGTTCTTC
NA	TRBJ2-3	NA	TRBV19	CASRSMGGNTDTQYF	TGTGCCAGTAGATCGATGGGTGGGAACACAGATACGCAGTATTTT
NA	TRBJ2-3	NA	TRBV24-1	CATSDPQTGADTQYF	TGTGCCACCAGTGATCCCCAGACTGGGGCAGATACGCAGTATTTT
TRBD2	TRBJ2-3	NA	TRBV7-2	CASSLVAGGSSTDTQYF	TGTGCCAGCAGCTTAGTGGCTGGCGGGAGTAGCACAGATACGCAGTATTTT
NA	TRBJ1-2	once	TRBV5-1	CASSLGEYGYTF	TGCGCCAGCAGCTTGGGAGAATATGGCTACACCTTC
TRBD1	TRBJ1-1	NA	TRBV11-2	CASSLWDSEPEGGTEAFF	TGTGCCAGCAGCTTATGGGACAGCGAGCCGGAGGGTGGCACTGAAGCTTTCTTT
NA	TRBJ1-2	NA	TRBV10-3	CAISDPAGVYGYTF	TGTGCCATCAGTGACCCGGCAGGGGTCTATGGCTACACCTTC
TRBD1	TRBJ1-2	NA	TRBV7-9	CASSRQGLGDGYTF	TGTGCCAGCAGTAGACAGGGGCTGGGGGATGGCTACACCTTC
TRBD1	TRBJ1-1	NA	TRBV9	CASSQLQGVTEAFF	TGTGCCAGCAGCCAGCTGCAGGGGGTCACTGAAGCTTTCTTT
NA	TRBJ2-3	NA	TRBV29-1	CSVESRQDWYDTTQYF	TGCAGCGTTGAATCTAGGCAGGACTGGTATGACACGACACAGTATTTT
NA	TRBJ2-7	NA	TRBV28	CATSESYEQYF	TGTGCCACCTCTGAGTCCTACGAGCAGTACTTC
NA	TRBJ2-2	NA	TRBV19	CASSIGLNTGELFF	TGTGCCAGTAGTATAGGGCTGAACACCGGGGAGCTGTTTTTT
NA	TRBJ1-2	NA	TRBV2	CAISPAGSYGYTF	TGTGCCATAAGTCCGGCAGGGAGCTATGGCTACACCTTC
NA	TRBJ2-7	NA	TRBV10-1	CASSESGTGSYEQYF	TGCGCCAGCAGTGAGTCGGGTACAGGGTCCTACGAGCAGTACTTC
TRBD1	TRBJ1-4	NA	TRBV24-1	CATSDATGTGDEKLFF	TGTGCCACCAGTGATGCGACCGGGACAGGGGACGAAAAACTGTTTTTT
TRBD1	TRBJ2-1	few	TRBV6-2/TRBV6-3	CASSRGQGFTLGSYNEQFF	TGTGCCAGCAGTAGGGGACAGGGCTTCACTCTCGGCTCCTACAATGAGCAGTTCTTC
NA	TRBJ1-3	NA	TRBV19	CASSQVSRGNTIYF	TGTGCCAGTTCGCAGGTATCGAGGGGAAACACCATATATTTT
NA	TRBJ1-1	NA	TRBV5-1	CASSFAQTNTEAFF	TGCGCCAGCAGCTTTGCACAAACGAACACTGAAGCTTTCTTT
TRBD2	TRBJ2-3	NA	TRBV7-2	CASSSGTSGFSTDTQYF	TGTGCCAGCAGCTCCGGGACTAGCGGCTTCTCCACAGATACGCAGTATTTT
TRBD1	TRBJ2-1	NA	TRBV3-1/TRBV3-2	CASSQILGQASSYNEQFF	TGTGCCAGCAGCCAAATCCTCGGACAGGCTAGCTCCTACAATGAGCAGTTCTTC